The present T cell receptor beta chain was sequenced within a study of T cell repertoires in cytomegalovirus infection. Turning to the study itself: An indication of both CMV infection and matching HLA type came from public TCR beta signatures. Study-level findings and limits: The study identified carriers of CMV plus the relevant HLA from cumulative public TCR beta family frequency.

The V gene's germline CDR1 is SGHAT and CDR2 FQNNGV. CDR3 size: 18 residues. V was clipped by 6 bases and J by 5 bases; unmatched bases: 20. The table lists this clonotype with many counts. Its cognate antigen is unknown. From the reads, TCRdb called clonotypes with MiXCR, one entry per CDR3 protein. The table records 200,000 to 300,000 distinct CDR3 sequences, roughly 12% of them present only once. This chain links TRBV11-2 with TRBJ2-3, with 7 bases lining up with TRBD2. The clonotype originates from a human donor in good health (CMV status not recorded). Some clones in this sample may be carry-over from other donors' samples. The sequencing sample was made of PBMCs. CDR3 nucleotide sequence: TGTGCCAGCAGGGGGGGGTTGGTAGGGACCCAAGATCTAGATACGCAGTATTTT. Protein product: CASRGGLVGTQDLDTQYF.